This paragraph reports one TCR beta chain. Its antigen is not identified. V was pared by 3 bases and J by 1 base, with 13 bases between. The CDR3 runs 16 residues. Germline V gives CDR1 SNHLY, CDR2 FYNNEI. The PCR ran on 60 Vbeta and 13 Jbeta primers. TCRdb's copy holds only in-frame clones and misses some; the assay was immunoSEQ multiplex PCR. The data show more than 15,000 clones, 60% to 80% seen once. The data derive from a study of cytomegalovirus exposure and HLA in healthy donors. Participants comprised healthy donors of bone marrow. Findings and limits, study-wide: When the data were analyzed later, several of the most significant clusters appeared to be linked to common viral pathogens. In most subjects, TCR beta sequences reportedly gave accurate predictions of HLA-A and HLA-B alleles. It was 160 or so TCR beta chains that were listed as cytomegalovirus-associated.

The V gene is TRBV2, the J gene TRBJ1-5; no clear D gene. The specimen was PBMCs. The clonotype was recovered from a young man in good health and CMV-seronegative. The CDR3 DNA reads as TGTGCCAGCAGTGATAGGGCACGGGGAAGCAATCAGCCCCAGCATTTT. Amino acid sequence: CASSDRARGSNQPQHF.